One and the same sample provided the 8 T cell receptor beta chains below, sequenced in a study of T cell responses to AZD1222 COVID-19 vaccine (TCRdb year 2021). Interpreted using the paper, the time point label stands for: baseline before first vaccination. Library preparation used the immunoSEQ multiplex PCR assay. The clones in this table, taken by TCRdb from immuneACCESS, are in-frame only. Not every clone is retained; where verified, under half of the shortfall comes from an unresolved V gene, and the cause of the rest is unknown. This sample comprises about 94,000 clones, roughly 88% of them detected only once. About an eighth of the sample is held by the ten biggest clonotypes. The sequencing used peripheral blood, collected on day 0 of AZD1222 vaccination. These receptors were collected from an adult in good health.

V is TRBV30 and J is TRBJ1-2; D perhaps matches TRBD1 (6 bases). Germline CDR1 is GTSNPN and CDR2 is SVGIG (reference sequence). V dropped 0 bases and J dropped 8 bases, with 16 bases sitting between them. The CDR3 is 14 residues long. CDR3 region: CAWSVLATGEGYTF. Here the CDR3 DNA reads TGTGCCTGGAGTGTACTGGCGACAGGCGAGGGCTACACCTTC. The full variable domain, with the rest looked up from reference TRBV30 and TRBJ1-2, is SQTIHQWPATLVQPVGSPLSLECTVEGTSNPNLYWYRQAAGRGLQLLFYSVGIGQISSEVPQNLSASRPQDRQFILSSKKLLLSDSGFYLCAWSVLATGEGYTFGSGTRLTVV.

J is TRBJ1-1 and V is TRBV5-8; no reliable D call. Trimming cost V 1 base and J 3 bases, with 7 bases left between them. This CDR3 is 13 amino acids long. The germline V gene encodes CDR1 SGHTS and CDR2 YDEGEE. CDR3 nucleotides: TGTGCCAGCAGCTTGCATTCAGACACTGAAGCTTTCTTT. It is translated as CASSLHSDTEAFF.

The genes are TRBV5-4 and TRBJ2-5; D may be TRBD1 (6 bases). CDR3 length equals 14 residues. Germline V gives CDR1 SGHNT, CDR2 YYREEE (reference sequence). The V and J ends lost 7 bases and 5 bases respectively, with 18 bases between them. The CDR3 region is CASSGEAGVETQYF. CDR3 nucleotides: TGTGCCAGCTCCGGGGAAGCAGGGGTCGAGACCCAGTACTTC.

The rearrangement joins TRBV5-1 to TRBJ2-1, with 7 nucleotides matching TRBD1. Germline V CDR1 and CDR2: SGHRS, YFSETQ. V shed 4 bases and J 7 bases; nucleotides not matched to a gene: 17. The CDR3 runs to 17 residues. The CDR3 region has the DNA TGCGCCAGCAGCCTGAGAACCGGGACAGATCTATCGAATGAGCAGTTCTTC. Its protein product is CASSLRTGTDLSNEQFF. The variable domain in full, with the rest retrieved from reference TRBV5-1 and TRBJ2-1, is KAGVTQTPRYLIKTRGQQVTLSCSPISGHRSVSWYQQTPGQGLQFLFEYFSETQRNKGNFPGRFSGRQFSNSRSEMNVSTLELGDSALYLCASSLRTGTDLSNEQFFGPGTRLTVL.

The chain joins TRBV6-2 or TRBV6-3 to TRBJ2-5; possibly TRBD2 for D (6 bases). The germline CDR1 and CDR2 sequences are MNHEY and SVGEGT. This CDR3 has 14 residues. The V and J ends lost 5 bases and 9 bases respectively, with 19 bases between them. CDR3 region: CASSATSSIRAQYF. The CDR3 DNA reads as TGTGCCAGCAGTGCCACTAGCTCCATCAGGGCCCAGTACTTC.

The rearrangement joins TRBV7-8 to TRBJ2-7, with a possible D match to TRBD1 (5 bases). Germline V gives CDR1 SGHVS, CDR2 FQNEAQ. The CDR3 extends over 15 amino acids. Trimming left V 5 bases short and J 2 bases short, with 16 bases between. CDR3 DNA: TGTGCCAGCAGCAGGACGGACACTCTTCCCTACGAGCAGTACTTC. As protein: CASSRTDTLPYEQYF.

Worth noting for this clone: The germline gene is not matched at one end of the junction; a read error may be the cause. This chain uses TRBV11-3 with TRBJ1-6, with D unclear. The CDR3 sequence is 14 residues long. The germline CDR1 and CDR2 sequences are SGHNT and YENEEA. This CDR3 reads CASSLDGYNSPLHF. CDR3 nucleotides: TGTGCCAGCAGTTTAGACGGATATAATTCACCCCTCCACTTT.

This clone has just one count. The gene calls are TRBV5-1 and TRBJ2-3; D is unresolved. Trimming shortened V by 1 base and J by 6 bases, and 12 bases separated the two germline ends. Germline V gene data show CDR1 as SGHRS and CDR2 as YFSETQ. The CDR3 consists of 14 residues. CDR3 in DNA: TGCGCCAGCAGCTTGTCAGGTGTCTCGGATACGCAGTATTTT. Amino acid sequence: CASSLSGVSDTQYF.